The text below deals with one T cell receptor beta chain. This clonotype was observed a handful of times. The specificity of this receptor is unknown. A read error may be the cause here, since a much bigger clone is one base away. Between the V and J ends, shortened by 6 bases and 2 bases respectively, the junction contains 17 bases. The CDR3 covers 16 residues, taking in both the cysteine and the phenylalanine. Kept here is only the CDR3 DNA, which spans 48 bases and is read in frame from base 1. CDR1 MNHNS and CDR2 SASEGT were looked up in the germline V gene. Amplification of TCR beta CDR3 regions was carried out from RNA transcripts. The first round of RT-PCR for the TCR CDR3 was performed with the HTBI primer set and the Qiagen OneStep RT-PCR kit. The libraries were constructed in a second round of multiplex PCR and then size-selected and purified. Sequencing of the libraries was done on an Illumina HiSeq2000 using paired-end 100 bp reads. The original methods were these. SOAPnuke was used to process the raw data, removing reads that contained adapters or uncalled bases, had a mean Phred below 15, or lacked an exact match to the constant primer or identifier. COPE v1.2.5 was used to merge high-quality paired reads, and clonotypes were defined as unique nucleotide sequences. MiTCR v1.1 was used to align clonotypes to the IMGT TRBV, TRBD and TRBJ reference segments. Analysis was restricted to V-J combinations with a frequency above 0.0001, which covered 98% to 99.2% of repertoires. The TCS score was defined as F50 (clonal expansion) divided by E x V (chaos), with BLOSUM62-based TCRdist calculated between CDR3 peptides within each V-J. Welch's t-statistics and random forest reduced roughly 500 V-J features to 13, which were used in a naive Bayes classifier (R e1071). The public reads were run again by TCRdb, first through fastp at Q25 and then through MiXCR, and only productive beta chains were kept. Identical CDR3 protein sequences are pooled into one entry, listed with their most common genes and DNA. TCRdb's processing, not the study's, gives the V and J calls here. Counted in this sample were some 180,000 distinct CDR3 sequences; 15% to 20% of them appeared once. The ten largest make up 25% to 35% of the sample.

The source of the sample is a study of T cells in Graves' hyperthyroidism and ophthalmopathy (dated by TCRdb to about 2019). Notes on the research overall: Peripheral blood samples were taken at the time of initial diagnosis, prior to any treatment. A discovery cohort of roughly 96 patients, about 43 with Graves' ophthalmopathy and approximately 55 with stable Graves' hyperthyroidism, was used to find distinguishing TCR V-J signatures. An independent validation cohort of around 20 hyperthyroidism patients and roughly 16 patients who later progressed to ophthalmopathy tested prospective prediction of ophthalmopathy. For training and testing, the approximately 92 patients in the discovery cohort were randomly divided in a 7:3 ratio. The study also compared thyroid tissue and blood T-cell repertoires from five or six Graves' hyperthyroidism patients. Following sampling, methimazole starting at 30 mg daily was given to hyperthyroidism patients, and high-dose intravenous methylprednisolone was given to ophthalmopathy patients. The paper reports TCR Vbeta CDR3 sequencing of some 140 peripheral blood samples: some 41 ophthalmopathy, fewer than 80 hyperthyroidism and around 17 progressor patients. The paper as a whole reports these results and caveats: Sample size was not statistically predetermined, and investigators were not blinded to group allocation. A model built on a 13 V-J signature distinguished ophthalmopathy from stable hyperthyroidism, reaching about 88% sensitivity and about 81% specificity in cross-validation and 80%/75% in testing. During validation, the model predicted progression to ophthalmopathy a median of roughly six months ahead of onset, with more than 60% sensitivity and almost 75% specificity. Blood samples also contained most of the expanded thyroid clonotypes (frequency above 0.001), which suggests that blood repertoires may reflect thyroid immune responses.

A patient counted as having stable Graves' hyperthyroidism if no progression to ophthalmopathy occurred over 18 months of follow-up. Hyperthyroidism patients were newly diagnosed, had a disease duration of under 2 months, and were aged 18 to 65 years. Exclusion was applied to patients with uncontrolled infections, other autoimmune diseases, pregnancy or lactation. Clinical symptoms, serum thyroxine and TRAb, thyroid ultrasound, and orbital computed tomography formed the basis for the diagnoses. PBMCs were separated from 8 to 10 ml of fresh peripheral blood using Ficoll-Paque density gradient centrifugation. Trizol reagent was used to extract total RNA, and RNA quality was then checked on an Agilent 2100 Bioanalyzer.

The chain joins TRBV6-1 to TRBJ2-1; D gene: possibly TRBD2, on 5 matching bases. The receptor comes from a woman between 45 and 60 years old with Graves' hyperthyroidism. Sequencing was carried out using blood. The DNA is as follows: TGTGCCAGCAGGGGCCTTGGCGAGGGAACCTACAATGAGCAGTTCTTC. Its amino acids are CASRGLGEGTYNEQFF.